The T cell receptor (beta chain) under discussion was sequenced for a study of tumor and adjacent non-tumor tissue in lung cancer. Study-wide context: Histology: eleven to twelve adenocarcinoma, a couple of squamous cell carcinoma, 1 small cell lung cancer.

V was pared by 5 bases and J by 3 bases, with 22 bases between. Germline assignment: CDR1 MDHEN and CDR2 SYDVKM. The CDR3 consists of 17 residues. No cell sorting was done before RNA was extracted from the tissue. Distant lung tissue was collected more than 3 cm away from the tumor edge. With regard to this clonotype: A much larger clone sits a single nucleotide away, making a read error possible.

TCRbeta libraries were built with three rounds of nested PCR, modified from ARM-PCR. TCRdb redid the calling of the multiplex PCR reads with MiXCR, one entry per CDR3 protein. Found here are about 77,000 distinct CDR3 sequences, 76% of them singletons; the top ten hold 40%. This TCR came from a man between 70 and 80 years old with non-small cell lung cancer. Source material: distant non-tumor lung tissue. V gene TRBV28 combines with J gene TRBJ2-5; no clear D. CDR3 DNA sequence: TGTGCCAGCAGTGGTGGGGTCCGGGCCAGCAATAAAGAGACCCAGTACTTC. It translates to CASSGGVRASNKETQYF.